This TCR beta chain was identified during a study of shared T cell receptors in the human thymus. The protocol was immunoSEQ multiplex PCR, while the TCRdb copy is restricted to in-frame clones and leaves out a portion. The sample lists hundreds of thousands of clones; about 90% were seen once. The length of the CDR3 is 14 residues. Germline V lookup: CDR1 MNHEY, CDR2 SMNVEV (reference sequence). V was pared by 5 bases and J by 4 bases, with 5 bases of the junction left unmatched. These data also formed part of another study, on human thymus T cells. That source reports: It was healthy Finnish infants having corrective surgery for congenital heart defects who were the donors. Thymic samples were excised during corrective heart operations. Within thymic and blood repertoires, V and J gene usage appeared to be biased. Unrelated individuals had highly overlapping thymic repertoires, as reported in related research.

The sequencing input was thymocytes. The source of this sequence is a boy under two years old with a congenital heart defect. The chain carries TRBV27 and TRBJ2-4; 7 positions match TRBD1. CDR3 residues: CASSPRDSKNIQYF. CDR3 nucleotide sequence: TGTGCCAGCAGTCCACGGGACAGTAAAAACATTCAGTACTTC.